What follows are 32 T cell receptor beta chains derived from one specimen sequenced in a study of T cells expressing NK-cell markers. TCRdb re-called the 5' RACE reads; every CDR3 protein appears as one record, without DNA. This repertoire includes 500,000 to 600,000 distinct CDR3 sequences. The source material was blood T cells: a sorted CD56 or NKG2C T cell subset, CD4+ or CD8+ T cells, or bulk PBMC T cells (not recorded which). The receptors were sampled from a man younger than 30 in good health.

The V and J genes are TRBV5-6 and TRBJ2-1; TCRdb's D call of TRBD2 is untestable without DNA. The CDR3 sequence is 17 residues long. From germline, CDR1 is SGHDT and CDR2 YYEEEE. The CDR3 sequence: CASSFWGTSASYNEQFF.

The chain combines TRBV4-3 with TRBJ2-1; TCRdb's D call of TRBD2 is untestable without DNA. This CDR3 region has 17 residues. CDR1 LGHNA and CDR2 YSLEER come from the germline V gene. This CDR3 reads CASSQTLAGGSYNEQFF.

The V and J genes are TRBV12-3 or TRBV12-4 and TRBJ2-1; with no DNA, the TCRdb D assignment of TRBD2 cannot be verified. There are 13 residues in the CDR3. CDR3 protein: CASIPSGGGEQFF.

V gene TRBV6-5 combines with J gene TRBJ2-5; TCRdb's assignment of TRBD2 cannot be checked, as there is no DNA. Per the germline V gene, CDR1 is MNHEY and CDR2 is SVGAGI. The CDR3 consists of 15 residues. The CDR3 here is CASSYTTTSQETQYF.

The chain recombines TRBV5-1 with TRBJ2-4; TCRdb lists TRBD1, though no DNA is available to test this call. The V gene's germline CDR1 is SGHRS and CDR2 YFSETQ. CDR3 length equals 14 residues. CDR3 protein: CASSLGPEGDIQYF.

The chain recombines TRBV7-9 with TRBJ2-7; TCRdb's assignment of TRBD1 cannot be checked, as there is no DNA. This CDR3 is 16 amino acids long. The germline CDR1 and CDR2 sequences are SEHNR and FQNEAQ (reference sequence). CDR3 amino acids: CASSLDILSMDYEQYF.

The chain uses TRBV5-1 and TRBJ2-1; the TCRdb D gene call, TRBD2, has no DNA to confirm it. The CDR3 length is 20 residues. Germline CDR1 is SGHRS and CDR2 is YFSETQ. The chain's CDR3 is CASSLWAIKREANSYNEQFF.

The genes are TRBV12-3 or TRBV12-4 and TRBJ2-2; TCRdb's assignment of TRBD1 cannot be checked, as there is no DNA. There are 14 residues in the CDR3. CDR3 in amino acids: CASSLTGGNGELFF.

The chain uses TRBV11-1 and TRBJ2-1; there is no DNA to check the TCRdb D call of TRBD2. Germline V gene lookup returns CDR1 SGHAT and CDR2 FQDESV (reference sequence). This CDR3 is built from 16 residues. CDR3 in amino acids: CASSAPPGGTDNEQFF. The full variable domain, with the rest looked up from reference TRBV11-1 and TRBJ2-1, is EAEVAQSPRYKITEKSQAVAFWCDPISGHATLYWYRQILGQGPELLVQFQDESVVDDSQLPKDRFSAERLKGVDSTLKIQPAELGDSAMYLCASSAPPGGTDNEQFFGPGTRLTVL.

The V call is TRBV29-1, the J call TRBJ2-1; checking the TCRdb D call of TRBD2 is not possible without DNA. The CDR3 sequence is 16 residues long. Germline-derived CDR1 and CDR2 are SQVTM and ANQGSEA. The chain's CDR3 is CSVPGVAGIRDNEQFF.

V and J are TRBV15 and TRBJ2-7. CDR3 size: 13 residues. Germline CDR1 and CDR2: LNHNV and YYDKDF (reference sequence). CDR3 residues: CATSRDYSYEQYF. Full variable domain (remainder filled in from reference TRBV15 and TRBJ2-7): DAMVIQNPRYQVTQFGKPVTLSCSQTLNHNVMYWYQQKSSQAPKLLFHYYDKDFNNEADTPDNFQSRRPNTSFCFLDIRSPGLGDTAMYLCATSRDYSYEQYFGPGTRLTVT.

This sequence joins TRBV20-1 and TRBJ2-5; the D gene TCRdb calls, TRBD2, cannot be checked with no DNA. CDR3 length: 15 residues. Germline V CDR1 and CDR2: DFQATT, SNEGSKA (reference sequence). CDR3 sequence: CSAPRRLNLGETQYF.

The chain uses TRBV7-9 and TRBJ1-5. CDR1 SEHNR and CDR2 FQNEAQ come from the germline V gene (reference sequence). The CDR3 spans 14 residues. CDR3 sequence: CASSLPRAGQPQHF.

CDR3 in amino acids: CASSYAQNEQFF. The rearrangement uses TRBV6-6 and TRBJ2-1. Germline CDR1 and CDR2: MNHNY and SVGAGI (reference sequence). This CDR3 comprises 12 residues.

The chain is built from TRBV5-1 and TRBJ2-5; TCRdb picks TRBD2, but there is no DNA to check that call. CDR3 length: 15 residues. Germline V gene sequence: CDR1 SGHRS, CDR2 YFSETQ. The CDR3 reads CASSLTSRRRETQYF.

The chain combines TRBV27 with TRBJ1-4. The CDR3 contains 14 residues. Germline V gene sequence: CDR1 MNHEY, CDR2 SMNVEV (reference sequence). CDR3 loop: CASSLGLSGEKLFF.

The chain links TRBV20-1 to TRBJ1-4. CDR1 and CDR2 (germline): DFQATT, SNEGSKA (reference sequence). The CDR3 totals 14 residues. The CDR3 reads CSARVAGSKEKLFF.

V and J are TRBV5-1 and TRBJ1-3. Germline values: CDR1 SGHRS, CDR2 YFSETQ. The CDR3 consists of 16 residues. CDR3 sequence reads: CASSLGWYDSGNTIYF.

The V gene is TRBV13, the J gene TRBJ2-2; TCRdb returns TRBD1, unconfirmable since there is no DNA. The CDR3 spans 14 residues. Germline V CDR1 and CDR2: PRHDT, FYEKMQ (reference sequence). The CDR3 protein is CASSRDPNTGELFF.

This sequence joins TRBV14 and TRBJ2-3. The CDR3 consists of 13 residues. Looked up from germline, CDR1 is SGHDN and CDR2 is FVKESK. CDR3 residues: CASSQRFTDTQYF.

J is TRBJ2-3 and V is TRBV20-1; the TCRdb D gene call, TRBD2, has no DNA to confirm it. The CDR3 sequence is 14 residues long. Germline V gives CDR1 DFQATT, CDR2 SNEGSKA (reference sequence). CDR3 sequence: CSTITGAPPDTQYF.

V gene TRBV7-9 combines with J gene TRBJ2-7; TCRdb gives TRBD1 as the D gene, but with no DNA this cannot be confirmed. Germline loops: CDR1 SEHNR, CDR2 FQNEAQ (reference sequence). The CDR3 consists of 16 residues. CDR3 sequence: CASSPMGRAFAYEQYF.

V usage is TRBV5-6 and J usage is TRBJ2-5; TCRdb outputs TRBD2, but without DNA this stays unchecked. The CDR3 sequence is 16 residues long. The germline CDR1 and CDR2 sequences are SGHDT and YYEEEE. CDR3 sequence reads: CASSLAGLAVKETQYF.

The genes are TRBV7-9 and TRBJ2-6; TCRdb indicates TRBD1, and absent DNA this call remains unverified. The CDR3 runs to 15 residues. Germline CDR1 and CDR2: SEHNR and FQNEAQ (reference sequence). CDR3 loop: CASTQGGARANVLTF.

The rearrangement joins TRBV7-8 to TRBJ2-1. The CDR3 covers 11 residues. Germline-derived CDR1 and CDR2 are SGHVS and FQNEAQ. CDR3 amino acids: CATLEANEQFF.

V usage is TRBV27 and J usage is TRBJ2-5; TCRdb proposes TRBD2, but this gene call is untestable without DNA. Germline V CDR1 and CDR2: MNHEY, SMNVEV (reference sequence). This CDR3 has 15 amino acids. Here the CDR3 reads CASSLAGLRGETQYF.

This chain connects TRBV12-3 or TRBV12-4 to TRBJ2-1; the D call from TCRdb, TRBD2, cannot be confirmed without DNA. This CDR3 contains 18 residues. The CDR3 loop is CASSFGTGTSGRFSEQFF.

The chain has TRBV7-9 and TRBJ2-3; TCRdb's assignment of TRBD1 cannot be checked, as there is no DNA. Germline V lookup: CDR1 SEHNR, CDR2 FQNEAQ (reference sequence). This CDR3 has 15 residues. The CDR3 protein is CASSSRGLHTDTQYF.

CDR3 sequence reads: CASSEFGPGPEQPQHF. The chain has TRBV2 and TRBJ1-5. The germline gives CDR1 SNHLY, CDR2 FYNNEI. CDR3 size: 16 residues.

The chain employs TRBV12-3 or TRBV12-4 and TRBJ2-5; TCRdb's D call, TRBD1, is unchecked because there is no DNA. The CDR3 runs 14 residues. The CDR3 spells CASRATGTQETQYF.

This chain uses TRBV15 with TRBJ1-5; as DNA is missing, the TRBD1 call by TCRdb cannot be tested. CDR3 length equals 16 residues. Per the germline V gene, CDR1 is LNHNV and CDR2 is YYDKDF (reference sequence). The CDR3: CATSRGGTGRNQPQHF. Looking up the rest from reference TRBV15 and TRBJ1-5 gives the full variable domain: DAMVIQNPRYQVTQFGKPVTLSCSQTLNHNVMYWYQQKSSQAPKLLFHYYDKDFNNEADTPDNFQSRRPNTSFCFLDIRSPGLGDTAMYLCATSRGGTGRNQPQHFGDGTRLSIL.

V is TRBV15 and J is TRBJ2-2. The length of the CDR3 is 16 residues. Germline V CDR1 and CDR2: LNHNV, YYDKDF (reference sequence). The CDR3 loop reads CATSNGWRQNTGELFF.